Shown below are 28 T cell receptor beta chains from a single sample sequenced in a study of T cells in Graves' hyperthyroidism and ophthalmopathy. Amplification of TCR beta CDR3 regions used RNA as the template. Carried out on the TCR CDR3, a first-round RT-PCR used the HTBI primer set. TCRdb re-analysed the multiplex PCR reads in MiXCR, keeping a single row per CDR3 protein. The sample contains some 570,000 distinct CDR3 sequences, 17% of which appear only once. The specimen sequenced was blood. All receptors derive from a woman aged 18-29 years with Graves' ophthalmopathy.

The chain recombines TRBV10-1 with TRBJ2-6; D not resolved. CDR1 is WNHNN and CDR2 is SYGVQD in the germline V gene (reference sequence). Deletions cut 6 bases from V and 0 bases from J, with 9 bases between. This CDR3 has 15 residues. CDR3 sequence: CASRQHRSGANVLTF. Written as DNA, the CDR3 is TGCGCCAGCAGGCAGCATCGCTCTGGGGCCAACGTCCTGACTTTC.

The chain recombines TRBV4-3 with TRBJ2-2; TRBD1 aligns across 7 bases. V gave up 4 bases and J gave up 5 bases; unmatched junction bases: 7. The CDR3 sequence is 15 residues long. Germline lookup yields CDR1 LGHNA and CDR2 YSLEER. DNA for the CDR3: TGCGCCAGCAGCCCCGGAGACAGGGAAACCGGGGAGCTGTTTTTT. Amino acids: CASSPGDRETGELFF.

The chain links TRBV19 to TRBJ2-4; 7 nucleotides align to TRBD1. Germline V gives CDR1 LNHDA, CDR2 SQIVND (reference sequence). Trimming took 5 bases from V and 0 from J; bases not matched to a gene: 7. The CDR3 is made up of 16 amino acids. The CDR3, as DNA: TGTGCCAGTAGTGTACAGGGGTCGATAGCCAAAAACATTCAGTACTTC. It encodes CASSVQGSIAKNIQYF.

Many counts were recorded for this clonotype. The chain joins TRBV11-2 to TRBJ2-7; D is undetermined. CDR3 length: 14 amino acids. From germline, CDR1 is SGHAT and CDR2 FQNNGV. Trimming left V 5 bases short and J 0 bases short, with 11 bases between. CDR3: CASSSLASSYEQYF. DNA of the CDR3: TGTGCCAGCAGCAGTCTGGCGAGCTCCTACGAGCAGTACTTC.

There are many counts of this clonotype. The chain links TRBV18 to TRBJ2-7; D remains unclear. The ends were cut back, 3 bases at V and 1 base at J, with 7 bases in the middle. This CDR3 has 13 amino acids. Germline V gene data show CDR1 as KGHSH and CDR2 as LQKENI. The CDR3 loop is CASSPQESYEQYF. In DNA, the CDR3 is TGTGCCAGCTCACCCCAGGAGTCCTACGAGCAGTACTTC.

The J gene is TRBJ2-5, the V gene TRBV5-1, with 8 bases aligning to TRBD2. CDR1 and CDR2 (germline): SGHRS, YFSETQ. J was trimmed by 1 base and V by 3 bases; bases with no gene match: 5. This CDR3 is built from 15 residues. In DNA form, the CDR3 reads TGCGCCAGCAGCTGGCGGGGGGACCTCCAAGAGACCCAGTACTTC. It encodes CASSWRGDLQETQYF.

This clonotype was seen a few times. J is TRBJ1-2 and V is TRBV7-8; TRBD1 matches at 9 bases. Germline assignment: CDR1 SGHVS and CDR2 FQNEAQ. The CDR3 covers 16 residues. V trimming: 2 bases; J trimming: 2 bases; junction bases outside the gene matches: 6. In DNA form, the CDR3 reads TGTGCCAGCAGCTTACCCCCCGGACAGGGGAACTATGGCTACACCTTC. Its protein product is CASSLPPGQGNYGYTF.

With regard to this clonotype: This could be a read error, since a much larger clone is one nucleotide away. The chain links TRBV2 to TRBJ2-1; 7 bases align to TRBD1. Germline V gene lookup returns CDR1 SNHLY and CDR2 FYNNEI. This CDR3 contains 15 residues. CDR3 in amino acids: CAGRGTGASYNEQFF. The DNA for the CDR3 is TGTGCCGGCAGAGGAACAGGGGCGTCCTACAATGAGCAGTTCTTC.

This clonotype was counted only a few times. The chain joins TRBV30 to TRBJ2-5, with D hard to call. CDR1 is GTSNPN, CDR2 SVGIG, per germline (reference sequence). Trimming stripped 3 bases from V and 5 bases from J, with 10 bases between. CDR3 size: 12 residues. CDR3 residues: CAWSELEETQYF. CDR3 in DNA: TGTGCCTGGAGCGAACTTGAGGAGACCCAGTACTTC.

In its sample, this clonotype was seen many times. For the CDR3, the DNA is TGTGCCAGCAGTTTAGAATATGACAGGGGGAATGAAAAACTGTTTTTT. It translates to CASSLEYDRGNEKLFF. V gene TRBV27 combines with J gene TRBJ1-4; TRBD1 matches at 9 bases. The germline CDR1 and CDR2 sequences are MNHEY and SMNVEV (reference sequence). This CDR3 is 16 amino acids long. J lost 5 bases, V lost 2 bases, and 6 bases had no gene match.

This clonotype was counted ten times or more. This chain joins TRBV28 and TRBJ1-1, with a possible D match to TRBD1 (6 bases). Germline CDR1 MDHEN, CDR2 SYDVKM. This CDR3 is built from 14 residues. V lost 10 bases and J lost 0, with 15 bases in between. The CDR3 reads CATGDPDLNTEAFF. In DNA, the CDR3 is TGTGCCACAGGGGATCCGGACCTGAACACTGAAGCTTTCTTT. Combining the CDR3 with reference TRBV28 and TRBJ1-1 gives the whole variable domain DVKVTQSSRYLVKRTGEKVFLECVQDMDHENMFWYRQDPGLGLRLIYFSYDVKMKEKGDIPEGYSVSREKKERFSLILESASTNQTSMYLCATGDPDLNTEAFFGQGTRLTVV.

This clonotype was seen at least ten times. This chain uses TRBV18 with TRBJ1-1; D gene unclear. The CDR3 consists of 13 residues. Per germline, CDR1 KGHSH and CDR2 LQKENI. Deletions cut 5 bases from V and 0 bases from J, with 7 bases between. The CDR3 region has the DNA TGTGCCAGCTCAAACTTCATGAACACTGAAGCTTTCTTT. It is translated as CASSNFMNTEAFF.

Note on this clonotype: This may be a read error: a much more frequent sequence differs by one nucleotide. The gene calls are TRBV6-1 and TRBJ2-5, with 13 bases lining up with TRBD2. The CDR3 is 15 amino acids. Germline assignment: CDR1 MNHNS and CDR2 SASEGT. The CDR3 region is CACSLTRTSGRTQYF. In nucleotides, the CDR3 is TGTGCCTGCAGTCTGACGAGGACTAGCGGGAGGACCCAGTACTTC.

This clonotype was observed a handful of times. This chain joins TRBV11-2 and TRBJ2-1; the match to TRBD2 covers 10 bases. V lost 1 base, J lost 4 bases, and 10 bases stayed unmatched. CDR1 and CDR2 (germline): SGHAT, FQNNGV. The CDR3 sequence is 18 residues long. The CDR3 DNA reads as TGTGCCAGCAGCTTAGGGCTAGCGGGAGCTCGGGGATACAATGAGCAGTTCTTC. Translating gives CASSLGLAGARGYNEQFF. The full variable domain, completed using reference TRBV11-2 and TRBJ2-1, is EAGVAQSPRYKIIEKRQSVAFWCNPISGHATLYWYQQILGQGPKLLIQFQNNGVVDDSQLPKDRFSAERLKGVDSTLKIQPAKLEDSAVYLCASSLGLAGARGYNEQFFGPGTRLTVL.

The chain recombines TRBV11-2 with TRBJ2-7; either TRBD1 or TRBD2 may fit D (5 bases each). CDR1 is SGHAT and CDR2 is FQNNGV in the germline V gene. The germline V and J ends were trimmed by 7 bases and 1 base, with 14 bases remaining between them. The CDR3 extends over 14 amino acids. The CDR3 DNA is TGTGCCAGCAACCTCGGGACCAAGTCCTACGAGCAGTACTTC. It is translated as CASNLGTKSYEQYF.

This clonotype was detected many times. The chain employs TRBV27 and TRBJ1-5; tentative D call: TRBD1 (6 bases). V dropped 6 bases and J dropped 9 bases, with 12 bases sitting between them. The germline gives CDR1 MNHEY, CDR2 SMNVEV (reference sequence). The CDR3 loop spans 12 amino acids. CDR3 bases: TGTGCCAGCAGAAGCAGGGGATTGCCCCAGCATTTT. It yields the protein CASRSRGLPQHF.

The chain combines TRBV5-4 with TRBJ1-3; D not resolved. The V end was cut by 0 bases, the J end by 4 bases, with 14 bases between. The CDR3 runs 16 residues. Per germline, CDR1 SGHNT and CDR2 YYREEE (reference sequence). The CDR3 sequence: CASSLGSRGYGNTIYF. The DNA of the CDR3 is TGTGCCAGCAGCTTGGGTTCACGGGGATACGGAAACACCATATATTTT.

The chain couples TRBV5-1 to TRBJ1-3; a possible D gene is TRBD1 (5 bases). In germline, CDR1 is SGHRS, CDR2 YFSETQ. The CDR3 has 16 amino acids. Trimming stripped 1 base from V and 2 bases from J, with 13 bases between. CDR3 in amino acids: CASSLRPGNTGNTIYF. In nucleotides, the CDR3 is TGCGCCAGCAGCTTGAGGCCAGGGAATACTGGAAACACCATATATTTT. Full variable domain (outside the CDR3, taken from reference TRBV5-1 and TRBJ1-3): KAGVTQTPRYLIKTRGQQVTLSCSPISGHRSVSWYQQTPGQGLQFLFEYFSETQRNKGNFPGRFSGRQFSNSRSEMNVSTLELGDSALYLCASSLRPGNTGNTIYFGEGSWLTVV.

This chain uses TRBV12-5 with TRBJ2-3; D is uncertain. The CDR3 is 14 amino acids. Trimming pared 2 bases from V and 0 bases from J, leaving 6 bases between. Per the germline V gene, CDR1 is LGHNT and CDR2 is FRNRAP. CDR3 coding DNA: TGTGCTAGTGGTTTGACAACTAGCACAGATACGCAGTATTTT. Protein product: CASGLTTSTDTQYF. The full variable domain, completed using reference TRBV12-5 and TRBJ2-3, is DARVTQTPRHKVTEMGQEVTMRCQPILGHNTVFWYRQTMMQGLELLAYFRNRAPLDDSGMPKDRFSAEMPDATLATLKIQPSEPRDSAVYFCASGLTTSTDTQYFGPGTRLTVL.

The chain uses TRBV5-1 and TRBJ2-7; 10 nucleotides align to TRBD2. After removal of 1 base from V and 1 base from J, the junction contained 8 bases not matched to a gene. Germline V gene lookup returns CDR1 SGHRS and CDR2 YFSETQ. CDR3 length: 17 amino acids. As DNA, the CDR3 is TGCGCCAGCAGCTTGACCCTAGCGGGAGTAGGTTCCTACGAGCAGTACTTC. Translation: CASSLTLAGVGSYEQYF.

This clonotype was picked up many times. This chain links TRBV6-8 with TRBJ2-1, with D possibly TRBD1 on 6 matching bases. The ends were cut back, 1 base at V and 0 bases at J, with 28 bases in the middle. Germline-derived CDR1 and CDR2 are MNHGY and SAAAGT. This CDR3 comprises 22 residues. CDR3 loop: CASSYWIPKGEAAPHSYNEQFF. The CDR3 DNA reads TGTGCCAGCAGTTACTGGATCCCAAAGGGGGAAGCTGCCCCTCACTCCTACAATGAGCAGTTCTTC.

This clonotype has at least ten counts. The chain recombines TRBV27 with TRBJ1-5; D is uncertain. CDR3 length: 14 residues. Germline V gives CDR1 MNHEY, CDR2 SMNVEV (reference sequence). V lost 6 bases and J 0 bases, leaving 9 bases between the germline ends. The CDR3 DNA reads as TGTGCCAGCAGCAGCAGCGGTAGCAATCAGCCCCAGCATTTT. Translating it yields CASSSSGSNQPQHF.

This clonotype was found a few times. One end of the junction is discordant with germline, which a read error may explain. This chain links TRBV6-2 or TRBV6-3 with TRBJ1-1, with no clear D. This CDR3 is 13 amino acids long. CDR1 is MNHEY and CDR2 is SVGEGT in the germline V gene. The CDR3 protein is CAGSYGLNTEAFF. The CDR3 bases are TGTGCCGGCAGTTATGGGCTGAACACTGAAGCTTTCTTT.

This chain joins TRBV6-2 or TRBV6-3 and TRBJ2-1, with 9 positions matching TRBD1. Germline V gene sequence: CDR1 MNHEY, CDR2 SVGEGT. V trimming: 6 bases; J trimming: 4 bases; junction bases outside the gene matches: 7. This CDR3 has 15 amino acids. CDR3 protein: CASRAAGQGYNEQFF. DNA for the CDR3: TGTGCCAGCAGGGCTGCGGGACAGGGATACAATGAGCAGTTCTTC.

This clonotype was recorded at least ten times. This rearrangement joins TRBV2 to TRBJ1-1; D is possibly TRBD1 (5 bases). The CDR3 spans 15 residues. In germline, CDR1 is SNHLY, CDR2 FYNNEI. Between the trimmed V and J ends, which lost 1 base and 0 bases, there was a span of 9 bases. CDR3: CASSEGGSLNTEAFF. CDR3 DNA: TGTGCCAGCAGTGAAGGGGGCAGTCTGAACACTGAAGCTTTCTTT.

The CDR3 loop is CASTEAGLGSTYEQYF. The CDR3 DNA follows: TGTGCCAGCACTGAAGCCGGGCTCGGGAGTACGTACGAGCAGTACTTC. The chain uses TRBV28 and TRBJ2-7, with D possibly TRBD2 on 6 matching bases. V lost 7 bases to trimming and J lost 4 bases, with 23 bases between them. The germline V gene encodes CDR1 MDHEN and CDR2 SYDVKM. This CDR3 contains 16 residues. Filled out from reference TRBV28 and TRBJ2-7, the complete variable domain reads DVKVTQSSRYLVKRTGEKVFLECVQDMDHENMFWYRQDPGLGLRLIYFSYDVKMKEKGDIPEGYSVSREKKERFSLILESASTNQTSMYLCASTEAGLGSTYEQYFGPGTRLTVT.

This sequence joins TRBV18 and TRBJ2-2, with D maybe TRBD1 (6 bases). Deletions cut 1 base from V and 5 bases from J, with 14 bases between. The CDR3 loop spans 16 amino acids. From germline, CDR1 is KGHSH and CDR2 LQKENI. This CDR3 reads CASSPREPGDTGELFF. Written as DNA, the CDR3 is TGTGCCAGCTCACCACGCGAGCCAGGGGATACCGGGGAGCTGTTTTTT.

This clonotype was detected ten times or more. This chain links TRBV28 with TRBJ2-3, with 11 bases aligning to TRBD2. Trimming removed 7 bases from V and 1 base from J; junction bases left unmatched: 10. Looked up from germline, CDR1 is MDHEN and CDR2 is SYDVKM. The CDR3 consists of 17 residues. Here the CDR3 reads CASTPETSGVGTDTQYF. As DNA, the CDR3 is TGTGCCAGCACCCCGGAGACTAGCGGGGTGGGCACAGATACGCAGTATTTT. The full variable domain, in which reference TRBV28 and TRBJ2-3 provide the parts outside the CDR3, is DVKVTQSSRYLVKRTGEKVFLECVQDMDHENMFWYRQDPGLGLRLIYFSYDVKMKEKGDIPEGYSVSREKKERFSLILESASTNQTSMYLCASTPETSGVGTDTQYFGPGTRLTVL.